These T cell receptor beta chains were read from a single sample in a study of T-cell reconstitution after alpha-beta-depleted transplantation in children. TCRdb re-called the PCR reads through MiXCR, storing one row per CDR3 protein. The sample shows about 370,000 distinct CDR3 sequences, over 20% of them seen only once. Sequencing was performed on PBMCs from the stem cell graft donor, taken from the stem cell graft. These receptors came from a human donor who donated a stem cell graft to a child with acute myeloid leukemia. Each CDR3 is given with its conserved first and last residue. Fields, in order: V gene, D gene, CDR3 length, J gene, clone size, CDR3 protein. A D gene is named only where the DNA matches it firmly. Size tells how often a clone was seen (once, few, many) or the class of an expanded clone, and some rows leave it out.

TRBV29-1	TRBD2	13	TRBJ2-1	many	CSEGLAGTNEQFF
TRBV10-2	NA	13	TRBJ1-6	many	CASSVSSYSPLHF
TRBV3-1	NA	16	TRBJ2-3	NA	CASRKTRDPGTDMQYF
TRBV4-2	TRBD1	16	TRBJ1-2	many	CASRGQGAGLVYGYTF
TRBV29-1	NA	13	TRBJ2-5	few	CSVGGFSQETQYF
TRBV4-2	TRBD1	17	TRBJ2-2	few	CASSRLQGGPRNRELFF
TRBV6-1	NA	14	TRBJ1-3	NA	CASRNQGSGNTIYF
TRBV6-2/TRBV6-3	NA	14	TRBJ2-4	NA	CASSYSGAKNIQYF
TRBV29-1	NA	13	TRBJ2-1	many	CSVDEGSYNEQFF
TRBV7-2	NA	15	TRBJ2-1	NA	CASSLAVGTYNEQFF
TRBV20-1	NA	13	TRBJ2-1	many	CSAGSWAEGEQFF
TRBV20-1	TRBD1	14	TRBJ1-1	few	CSVGQGGGITEAFF
TRBV6-6	NA	13	TRBJ1-1	many	CASSPSLGTEAFF
TRBV4-2	NA	15	TRBJ2-4	few	CASSQRVLGKNIQYF
TRBV20-1	NA	13	TRBJ2-5	many	CSADGGVAETQYF
TRBV7-2	NA	16	TRBJ2-1	few	CASISRGGSPQHEQFF
TRBV28	TRBD1	15	TRBJ1-5	once	CASSRQGQGHQPQHF
TRBV7-2	NA	14	TRBJ2-7	many	CASSVKTSEGEQYF
TRBV20-1	TRBD2	13	TRBJ2-5	NA	CSAPPAGQETQYF
TRBV4-2	TRBD1	15	TRBJ1-1	NA	CASSQTRDRNTEAFF
TRBV20-1	NA	14	TRBJ1-1	few	CSASAPGLGTEAFF
TRBV29-1	NA	15	TRBJ2-3	few	CSVEPGGDPGDTQYF
TRBV5-1	TRBD2	14	TRBJ2-7	NA	CASSLGGTNYEQYF
TRBV15	NA	14	TRBJ2-7	NA	CATSIGGDGYEQYF
TRBV27	TRBD2	17	TRBJ2-7	many	CASSSTFPSGRPYEQYF
TRBV4-2	NA	17	TRBJ2-2	NA	CASSQGVPGLSLGELFF
TRBV24-1	NA	13	TRBJ2-1	few	CATSSGLYNEQFF
TRBV10-3	NA	14	TRBJ2-3	few	CAILDGGSTDTQYF
TRBV12-3/TRBV12-4	NA	14	TRBJ2-1	NA	CASSVPFSYNEQFF
TRBV5-5	NA	12	TRBJ2-2	NA	CASSLEVGELFF
TRBV7-8	TRBD2	16	TRBJ2-7	few	CASSYSPGLAGEEQYF
TRBV12-5	NA	14	TRBJ2-3	many	CASVGGIVTDTQYF
TRBV6-5	NA	19	TRBJ2-7	NA	CASSSQLPGGGSGSYEQYF
TRBV6-4	TRBD2	15	TRBJ2-1	few	CASSAASGRTDEQFF
TRBV7-9	TRBD2	17	TRBJ2-3	NA	CASSPPQGGSGEDTQYF
TRBV24-1	NA	14	TRBJ2-2	once	CATDRGADTGELFF
TRBV20-1	NA	13	TRBJ2-1	many	CSARGGRGNEQFF
TRBV29-1	TRBD2	16	TRBJ2-5	NA	CSAAAAWDYPSETQYF
TRBV7-3	TRBD2	16	TRBJ2-7	few	CASSSTSGSAAYEQYF
TRBV4-3	TRBD2	15	TRBJ2-5	NA	CASSQDLGGSETQYF
TRBV29-1	NA	9	TRBJ2-7	NA	CSVVYEQYF
TRBV7-3	NA	12	TRBJ2-1	NA	CASSLPPNEQFF
TRBV24-1	TRBD1	15	TRBJ2-5	NA	CATSDPTGLVETQYF
TRBV3-1	NA	15	TRBJ2-7	NA	CASSPNPLVPYEQYF
TRBV12-3/TRBV12-4	NA	13	TRBJ2-2	NA	CASRPPGPGELFF
TRBV20-1	TRBD2	16	TRBJ2-5	NA	CSARDRRTSGNETQYF
TRBV4-1	NA	17	TRBJ2-7	few	CASSQVSLTSSPLEQYF
TRBV5-1	NA	14	TRBJ1-2	many	CASSLRQGLYGYTF
TRBV7-9	NA	14	TRBJ2-7	few	CASSKVGLANEQYF
TRBV29-1	TRBD1	12	TRBJ1-1	NA	CSVLTGGGEAFF
TRBV27	TRBD2	16	TRBJ2-7	many	CASSLSLLARSYEQYF
TRBV10-3	TRBD1	12	TRBJ2-7	few	CAISEDRDEQYF